Following are 10 T cell receptor beta chains from one sample sequenced in a study of cytomegalovirus exposure and HLA in healthy donors. Primers included in the PCR were 60 Vbeta and 13 Jbeta primers. Measured with immunoSEQ multiplex PCR; TCRdb has only the in-frame clones, and not every one. Of approximately 110,000 clones in the sample, around 77% were seen once. Sequenced material: PBMCs. Receptors originate from a woman aged 40 to 50 in good health and CMV-seropositive.

This chain joins TRBV6-1 and TRBJ2-7, with TRBD1 identical over 10 bases. Unmatched junction bases numbered 6, after V lost 3 bases and J lost 4 bases. CDR1 and CDR2 from the germline V gene are MNHNS and SASEGT. This CDR3 region has 15 residues. The CDR3 DNA reads as TGTGCCAGCAGTGATTGGGACAGGGGTGGGTACGAGCAGTACTTC. The encoded protein is CASSDWDRGGYEQYF.

The rearrangement uses TRBV10-1 and TRBJ2-2, with TRBD2 matching over 8 bases. The CDR3 loop spans 18 amino acids. Germline values: CDR1 WNHNN, CDR2 SYGVQD (reference sequence). With 6 bases clipped from V and 5 bases from J, the junction kept 17 bases outside the gene matches. The CDR3 DNA follows: TGCGCCAGCAGCACCACAGGGCGGGGGGCCTTGGGGACCGGGGAGCTGTTTTTT. Amino acids: CASSTTGRGALGTGELFF.

This clone was seen more than once but under ten times. The chain is built from TRBV27 and TRBJ1-5; 7 nucleotides align to TRBD1. V trimming: 4 bases; J trimming: 7 bases; junction bases outside the gene matches: 13. The CDR3 spans 16 residues. From germline, CDR1 is MNHEY and CDR2 SMNVEV (reference sequence). The chain's CDR3 is CASSSKRRQGKQPQHF. DNA of the CDR3: TGTGCCAGCAGTTCTAAACGTCGACAGGGTAAACAGCCCCAGCATTTT.

V usage is TRBV5-6 and J usage is TRBJ1-1; a possible D gene is TRBD1 (5 bases). CDR1 SGHDT and CDR2 YYEEEE come from the germline V gene. V dropped 0 bases and J dropped 1 base, with 7 bases sitting between them. The CDR3 consists of 14 residues. The CDR3 reads CASSLDQGNTEAFF. In nucleotides, the CDR3 is TGTGCCAGCAGCTTGGACCAGGGGAACACTGAAGCTTTCTTT.

The V call is TRBV12-2, the J call TRBJ1-6. TRBV12-2 is flagged as a pseudogene. The CDR3 totals 20 residues. The DNA of the CDR3 is TGTGCAAGTCGCTTAGCGTGGGGGAGGTCATTTCTGCCCTATAATTCACCCCCCCACTTT. Its translation: CASRLAWGRSFLPYNSPPHF.

The rearrangement links TRBV5-6 to TRBJ2-2; TRBD2 might be the D (6 bases). Germline V gene lookup returns CDR1 SGHDT and CDR2 YYEEEE. The CDR3 is 15 amino acids. V lost 0 bases to trimming and J lost 6 bases, with 12 bases between them. CDR3: CASSLVGSGPGELFF. CDR3 DNA: TGTGCCAGCAGCTTGGTCGGGAGCGGTCCCGGGGAGCTGTTTTTT.

The CDR3 coding sequence is TGTGCCAGCAGCTTGACAGGTCGAAATGAAAAACTGTTTTTT. It yields the protein CASSLTGRNEKLFF. The chain employs TRBV7-6 and TRBJ1-4; possibly TRBD1 for D (6 bases). V was shortened by 3 bases and J by 5 bases, with 10 bases between the two germline ends. The V gene's germline CDR1 is SGHVS and CDR2 FNYEAQ. CDR3 length: 14 amino acids.

V is TRBV27 and J is TRBJ2-7; TRBD1 matches at 9 bases. Germline-derived CDR1 and CDR2 are MNHEY and SMNVEV (reference sequence). The CDR3 runs to 15 residues. V gave up 6 bases and J gave up 5 bases; unmatched junction bases: 11. The CDR3 nucleotides read TGTGCCAGCAGCACTGCCGGGACAGGGTACCACGAGCAGTACTTC. It yields the protein CASSTAGTGYHEQYF.

This chain uses TRBV5-1 with TRBJ2-5, with TRBD1 as a possible D gene (5 bases). The CDR3 sequence is 16 residues long. V was trimmed by 0 bases and J by 2 bases, leaving 14 bases between them. Germline V gives CDR1 SGHRS, CDR2 YFSETQ. Here the CDR3 reads CASSLGQGMIQETQYF. In nucleotides, the CDR3 is TGCGCCAGCAGCTTGGGTCAGGGCATGATACAAGAGACCCAGTACTTC.

The genes are TRBV28 and TRBJ2-1, with TRBD2 matching over 12 bases. The CDR3 covers 19 residues. With V trimmed by 5 bases and J by 4 bases, 15 bases remained unmatched. Germline V gives CDR1 MDHEN, CDR2 SYDVKM. The CDR3 nucleotides are TGTGCCAGCAGTCCAGGACTAGCGGGAAGGGGGGAGACATACAATGAGCAGTTCTTC. Encoded protein: CASSPGLAGRGETYNEQFF.